The sequence of this TCR beta chain was determined in a study of T cell responses to AZD1222 COVID-19 vaccine. Study findings and constraints: There were vaccine-associated CD4 TCRs across spike, dominant at 160-218 and 743-854.

About this clone itself: What it binds is not known.

There are 15 residues in the CDR3. Germline assignment: CDR1 MGHRA and CDR2 YSYEKL. The V end lost 1 base, the J end lost 5 bases, and 12 bases lay between the germline ends. Some clones are missing from TCRdb's copy, which holds only in-frame ones; the method was immunoSEQ multiplex PCR. Of about 140,000 clones listed, roughly 89% are singletons. This chain connects TRBV4-1 to TRBJ2-1, with a weak D call TRBD2 (5 bases). The material sequenced was peripheral blood, taken on day 0 of AZD1222 vaccination. The TCR comes from an adult in good health. For the CDR3, the DNA is TGCGCCAGCAGCCAAGTTGGGAGACTCCACAATGAGCAGTTCTTC. Translated: CASSQVGRLHNEQFF.